The TCR beta chain described here comes from a study of vaccination and CD4 T cells after COVID-19 (dated by TCRdb to between 2021 and 2023). Describing the broader study: Six males and four females were included in the convalescent cohort, with two Hispanic individuals, seven Caucasians, two Asians and one multiracial person represented. Participants got two doses of the Pfizer-BioNTech BNT162b2 vaccine (n=8) or two doses of the Moderna mRNA-1273 vaccine (n=2). Control cultures used a CEFX viral epitope pool as positive control, an HIV-1 Nef peptide pool as negative control, or no peptide. Post-vaccine blood samples were taken a median of 72 days after the second vaccine dose, with a range of 14 to 241 days. The spike-specific CD4+ TCR repertoire was compared before and after mRNA vaccination in around ten COVID-19 convalescent patients and several infection-naive healthy vaccine recipients. Post-COVID blood samples from convalescent patients were collected a median of roughly 100 days after diagnosis, with a range of 35 to 161 days. The cultures were stimulated with overlapping spike peptide pools from SARS-CoV-2 and from the common cold coronaviruses HCoV-NL63, HCoV-OC43 and HCoV-229E.

Points the paper makes about the study in general: In convalescent patients, nearly all vaccine-specific clones (304 of 307) were found to be mono-reactive for SARS-CoV-2 spike rather than cross-reactive with common cold coronaviruses. Although the median number of SARS-CoV-2-reactive clonotypes went up from roughly 22 after infection to 35 to 40 after vaccination, the increase was not significant. The number of convalescent patients in the study was relatively small, and the study did not examine early timepoints following natural infection. In convalescent patients, a median around 85% of post-vaccine SARS-CoV-2-reactive clones were detected only after vaccination, and vaccine-specific priming was suggested by this finding.

Libraries were made using PCR. DNA from cultured CD4+ T cells underwent TCR sequencing with the Oncomine TCR Beta short-read assay at the Johns Hopkins FTIC core. Genomic DNA was extracted from the cultured CD4+ T cells with the QIAamp micro DNA kit. Oncomine TCR Beta libraries made from cultured CD4+ T cells were pooled using unique dual indexes and sequenced on an Illumina iSeq 100. Processing in the source paper ran as follows. Non-productive sequences were removed, and CDR3s that did not start with C, did not end with F or W, or were shorter than 7 amino acids were discarded. Antigen-specific clonotypes were identified with the MANAFEST web application by comparing peptide-stimulated wells with reference and other culture wells. For a clone to be called positive, the clone needed an FDR below 0.05, an odds ratio above 5, and a productive frequency above 0.1% in at least two of three replicate wells. Cross-reactive clonotypes were defined as significantly expanded in both SARS-CoV-2 spike wells and at least one common cold coronavirus spike condition. Using R version 3.6.1, CDR3 homology was evaluated through Levenshtein distances (stringdist) along with unrooted phylogenetic trees (ape). TCRdb reran the public reads through fastp at Q25 and MiXCR, keeping productive beta chains. CDR3 protein duplicates are merged, each entry listing the most common genes and DNA. The V and J calls and clone size come from TCRdb's table, not from the authors' own analysis. The sample includes 20,000 to 25,000 distinct CDR3 sequences, with 55% to 65% observed a single time. 20% to 25% of the sample goes to the ten largest clones.

In the case of this clonotype: Its target antigen remains unknown. Per-nucleotide qualities are absent, and no much larger clonotype sits a single base away.

The treatment or condition label here, explained by the study, means: roughly 10-day PBMC culture with coronavirus spike peptide pools or control peptides (ViraFEST assay). The ViraFEST assay was used in the study, in which antigen-specific T cells were expanded with peptide pools and expanded clonotypes were subsequently identified by TCR sequencing. The absence of prior SARS-CoV-2 infection in healthy vaccine recipients was confirmed by negative nucleocapsid antibody tests before and after vaccination. Each well held 2.2 million or so PBMCs cultured in IMDM containing roughly 5% human AB serum and approximately 9.8 IU/ml IL-2, with around 9.2 ug/ml peptide pools added. Half of the culture medium was replaced with fresh IL-2-containing medium on days 3 and 7. After approximately 11 days of culture, CD4+ T cells were isolated by negative selection with the EasySep CD4+ T cell isolation kit. PBMCs were separated from whole blood using Ficoll-Paque Plus gradient centrifugation and then either used fresh or cryopreserved at -140C. Triplicate wells were generally used for each culture condition.

The sequence derives from a human donor who received a COVID-19 vaccine. Here the sequenced sample was CD4+ T cells from blood, cultured in vitro, taken before SARS-CoV-2 vaccination.

The DNA reads TGTGCCAGTAAGAGGACAGGGAACACTGAAGCTTTCTTT. This gives the protein CASKRTGNTEAFF. The rearrangement combines TRBV19 with TRBJ1-1, with 7 bases aligning to TRBD1. From cysteine to phenylalanine, the CDR3 is 13 amino acids long. Here the CDR3 DNA is all that survives: 39 bases in frame from base 1. Trimming leaves V shorter by 7 bases and J shorter by 1 base, with the junction holding 3 bases beyond the gene matches. CDR1 and CDR2 (LNHDA, SQIVND) derive from the germline V gene (reference sequence).